The clone carrying this TCR beta chain was seen a handful of times. The antigen is undetermined. CDR3 length: 12 residues. CDR1 and CDR2 (germline): DFQATT, SNEGSKA (reference sequence). V lost 6 bases to trimming and J lost 4 bases, with 10 bases between them. This specimen belongs to a study of T cells after yellow fever vaccination. General observations from the study: One caveat is that FACS-sorted repertoires could contain abundant clonotypes contaminating from the bulk population.

Making TCR cDNA involved 5'RACE template switching, which added UMIs and a universal primer site. TCRdb re-called the 5' RACE reads with MiXCR, one entry per CDR3 protein. Counted here are about 630,000 distinct CDR3 sequences, 9% to 15% occurring once; the ten biggest clones make up 14% to 15%. V usage is TRBV20-1 and J usage is TRBJ2-1, with D possibly being TRBD2 (5 bases). This specimen consisted of PBMCs, obtained on the day of the yellow fever booster vaccination. This clonotype originated in a man under 40 who received the YFV17D yellow fever vaccine. CDR3 sequence: CSALRGYNEQFF. In nucleotides, the CDR3 is TGCAGTGCCCTCCGGGGTTACAATGAGCAGTTCTTC.